This TCR beta chain was identified during a study of T-cell reconstitution after alpha-beta-depleted transplantation in children. Findings of the study overall: Certain patients had high TCRbeta diversity at day 60, and it came from recipient T cells and thymic progenitors that survived. Newly produced T cells mostly accounted for T-cell counts and diversity one year post-transplant. About two months after transplant, alpha-beta T cells reportedly came from several hundred expanded graft clones.

Preparation of the TCRbeta library was carried out with unique molecular identifiers. TCRdb re-called the PCR reads through MiXCR, storing one row per CDR3 protein. In the table there are over 90,000 distinct CDR3 sequences, about 6.8% of which are singletons. This clonotype was counted many times. Its antigen is unknown. Unmatched junction bases numbered 2, after V lost 1 base and J lost 4 bases. CDR3 length equals 15 residues. From germline, CDR1 is SSHAT and CDR2 FNYEAQ (reference sequence). This TCR came from a boy between 2 and 10 years old with acute lymphoblastic leukemia, due to receive a stem cell transplant. This chain uses TRBV7-7 with TRBJ2-1; 9 positions agree with TRBD2. The starting material was PBMCs, obtained before TCRalphabeta/CD19-depleted stem cell transplant. The CDR3 nucleotides read TGTGCCAGCAGCTTAGTAGCGGGAGATTACAATGAGCAGTTCTTC. Its protein is CASSLVAGDYNEQFF. The full variable domain, rest sourced from reference TRBV7-7 and TRBJ2-1, is GAGVSQSPRYKVTKRGQDVTLRCDPISSHATLYWYQQALGQGPEFLTYFNYEAQPDKSGLPSDRFSAERPEGSISTLTIQRTEQRDSAMYRCASSLVAGDYNEQFFGPGTRLTVL.